Each of the 10 T cell receptor beta chains below was sequenced from the same sample in a study of blood T cell repertoires in COVID-19. Repertoires were generated with immunoSEQ multiplex PCR, while TCRdb's copy carries only in-frame clones and drops some. The data hold 55,000 to 75,000 clones, with around 77% observed a single time. Sequenced: peripheral blood. The receptors stem from a man aged 80 or over with active or convalescent COVID-19.

The chain links TRBV15 to TRBJ1-2; no reliable D call. The V end was cut by 0 bases, the J end by 4 bases, with 9 bases between. Germline V gene lookup returns CDR1 LNHNV and CDR2 YYDKDF (reference sequence). This CDR3 has 14 residues. CDR3 sequence: CATSRENRGYGYTF. The CDR3 nucleotides read TGTGCCACCAGCAGAGAAAATAGAGGCTATGGCTACACCTTC.

V is TRBV28 and J is TRBJ2-7; TRBD1 might be the D (6 bases). Between the trimmed V and J ends, which lost 10 bases and 0 bases, there was a span of 16 bases. The germline CDR1 and CDR2 sequences are MDHEN and SYDVKM. The CDR3 has 14 residues. The CDR3 reads CATRGTGISYEQYF. CDR3 nucleotides: TGTGCCACCAGGGGAACAGGGATCTCCTACGAGCAGTACTTC.

For the CDR3, the DNA is TGTGCCTGGAGTGTTCAGGGGCTTCTTGATGAAAAACTGTTTTTT. Amino acids: CAWSVQGLLDEKLFF. This chain uses TRBV30 with TRBJ1-4; D is possibly TRBD1 (6 bases). V shed 0 bases and J shed 6 bases, with 14 bases lying between them. The CDR3 length is 15 residues. Germline loops: CDR1 GTSNPN, CDR2 SVGIG (reference sequence).

In DNA, the CDR3 is TGTGCCAGCAGCCCAATCAGCTCTGGAAACACCATATATTTT. Its protein is CASSPISSGNTIYF. V usage is TRBV3-1 (or the pseudogene TRBV3-2) and J usage is TRBJ1-3; no reliable D call. Germline assignment: CDR1 LGHDT and CDR2 YNNKEL (reference sequence). The V gene lost 4 bases and the J gene lost 0 bases, with 7 bases spanning the gap. The CDR3 spans 14 residues.

This clone was observed once. This rearrangement joins TRBV30 to TRBJ2-2; D gene unclear. Germline V lookup: CDR1 GTSNPN, CDR2 SVGIG (reference sequence). The CDR3 totals 13 residues. V dropped 0 bases and J dropped 7 bases, with 9 bases sitting between them. This CDR3 reads CAWSVRRGGELFF. CDR3 DNA sequence: TGTGCCTGGAGTGTACGGAGAGGCGGGGAGCTGTTTTTT. Using reference TRBV30 and TRBJ2-2 for the parts outside the CDR3, the full variable domain is SQTIHQWPATLVQPVGSPLSLECTVEGTSNPNLYWYRQAAGRGLQLLFYSVGIGQISSEVPQNLSASRPQDRQFILSSKKLLLSDSGFYLCAWSVRRGGELFFGEGSRLTVL.

A word on this clone: The identical CDR3 is also encoded by other nucleotide sequences in the sample. The rearrangement links TRBV29-1 to TRBJ1-4, with D possibly being TRBD1 (6 bases). Trimming stripped 4 bases from V and 2 bases from J, with 11 bases between. The CDR3 is 14 residues long. Germline assignment: CDR1 SQVTM and CDR2 ANQGSEA. The DNA of the CDR3 is TGCAGCGTTGCGCTGACAGGCACTAATGAAAAACTGTTTTTT. Translated: CSVALTGTNEKLFF.

V usage is TRBV5-1 and J usage is TRBJ2-1; possibly TRBD2 for D (5 bases). V lost 5 bases, J lost 7 bases, and 13 bases lay in between. The CDR3 is 13 residues long. CDR1 is SGHRS, CDR2 YFSETQ, per germline. The CDR3 region has the DNA TGCGCCAGCAGGGAAGACTATGGGAATGAGCAGTTCTTC. Protein sequence: CASREDYGNEQFF.

This rearrangement joins TRBV20-1 to TRBJ1-1, with TRBD1 matching over 8 bases. Trimming took 3 bases from V and 4 from J; bases not matched to a gene: 1. The CDR3 has 12 residues. Germline V lookup: CDR1 DFQATT, CDR2 SNEGSKA (reference sequence). The CDR3 here is CSASDRGTEAFF. The CDR3 DNA is TGCAGTGCTAGTGACAGGGGCACTGAAGCTTTCTTT.

The rearrangement links TRBV18 to TRBJ2-2; D possibly corresponds to TRBD2 (6 bases). The germline V gene has CDR1 KGHSH and CDR2 LQKENI. The germline V and J ends were trimmed by 4 bases and 4 bases, with 16 bases remaining between them. The CDR3 length is 16 residues. The CDR3 nucleotides read TGTGCCAGCTCACTGGCCGGGACCGGGGGCACCGGGGAGCTGTTTTTT. Amino acids: CASSLAGTGGTGELFF.

The V call is TRBV19, the J call TRBJ2-1; 8 bases are shared with TRBD2. V was pared by 2 bases and J by 8 bases, with 17 bases of the junction left unmatched. Looked up from germline, CDR1 is LNHDA and CDR2 is SQIVND (reference sequence). This CDR3 comprises 18 residues. The CDR3 reads CASSIRVGSGSSEDEQFF. CDR3 DNA sequence: TGTGCCAGTAGTATACGCGTTGGGAGCGGGAGTTCTGAAGATGAGCAGTTCTTC.